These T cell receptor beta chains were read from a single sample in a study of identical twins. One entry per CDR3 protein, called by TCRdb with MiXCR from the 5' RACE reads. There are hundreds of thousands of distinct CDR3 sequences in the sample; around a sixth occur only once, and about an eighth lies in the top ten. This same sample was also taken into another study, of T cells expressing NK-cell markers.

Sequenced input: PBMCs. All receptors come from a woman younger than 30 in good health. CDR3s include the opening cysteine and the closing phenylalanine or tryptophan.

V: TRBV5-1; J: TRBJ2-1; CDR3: CASSLLTSLSSYNEQFF
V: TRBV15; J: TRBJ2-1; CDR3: CATSRGDSAYNEQFF
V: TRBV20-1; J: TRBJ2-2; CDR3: CSARGRGMNTGELFF
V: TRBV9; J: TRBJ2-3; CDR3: CASSTHGTSGRAVDTQYF
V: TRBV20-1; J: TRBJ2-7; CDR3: CSAVPGAVYEQYF
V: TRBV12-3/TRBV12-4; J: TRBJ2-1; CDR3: CASSPPGGRSYNEQFF
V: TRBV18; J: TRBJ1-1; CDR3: CASSPGTGMNTEAFF
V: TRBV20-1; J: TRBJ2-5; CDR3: CSASSVGETQYF
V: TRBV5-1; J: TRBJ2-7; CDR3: CASSSGKAQYF
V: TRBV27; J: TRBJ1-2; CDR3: CASQRRARKLDYTF
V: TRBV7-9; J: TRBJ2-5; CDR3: CASSQVAVETQYF
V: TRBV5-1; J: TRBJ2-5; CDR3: CASQTSGKETQYF
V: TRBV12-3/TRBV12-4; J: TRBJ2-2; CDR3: CASSPRVNTGELFF
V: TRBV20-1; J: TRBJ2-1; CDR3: CSARDYSNSYNEQFF